These 8 T cell receptor beta chains originate from one sample sequenced in a study of cytomegalovirus exposure and HLA in healthy donors. The PCR contained 60 Vbeta and 13 Jbeta primers. Here immunoSEQ multiplex PCR was the method, and the copy in TCRdb shows in-frame clones only, minus some. The sample includes some 100,000 clones, over 75% of them seen just once. Sequencing was done on a sample of PBMCs. Receptors originate from a girl aged 2-10 years in good health and CMV-seropositive.

There are a few counts of this clone. The V gene is TRBV7-2, the J gene TRBJ1-5; D gene unclear. CDR1 and CDR2 (germline): SGHTA, FQGNSA. V lost 5 bases and J 2 bases, leaving 10 bases between the germline ends. CDR3 length equals 14 residues. The CDR3 loop is CASSTDWGNQPQHF. Here the CDR3 DNA reads TGTGCCAGCAGCACCGACTGGGGCAATCAGCCCCAGCATTTT.

The V gene is TRBV5-1, the J gene TRBJ1-1, with 7 bases that match TRBD1. The CDR3 is 14 residues long. V shed 0 bases and J 4 bases; nucleotides not matched to a gene: 3. Germline loops: CDR1 SGHRS, CDR2 YFSETQ. The CDR3 spells CASSLVQGSTEAFF. In DNA, the CDR3 is TGCGCCAGCAGCTTGGTACAGGGGAGCACTGAAGCTTTCTTT.

The chain employs TRBV28 and TRBJ1-2; no reliable D call. Trimming stripped 5 bases from V and 6 bases from J, with 19 bases between. The V gene's germline CDR1 is MDHEN and CDR2 SYDVKM. The CDR3 runs 15 residues. The CDR3: CASSLQTSLYNGYTF. The CDR3 DNA reads as TGTGCCAGCAGTCTTCAGACAAGTCTCTATAATGGCTACACCTTC.

The rearrangement uses TRBV27 and TRBJ1-2; tentatively, D is TRBD1 (6 bases). CDR1 is MNHEY, CDR2 SMNVEV, per germline (reference sequence). Trimming removed 2 bases at V and 3 bases at J, with 19 bases between. There are 17 residues in the CDR3. This CDR3 reads CASSLDGAGVPHYGYTF. CDR3 nucleotides: TGTGCCAGCAGTTTAGATGGAGCAGGGGTCCCTCACTATGGCTACACCTTC.

The chain joins TRBV30 to TRBJ2-3; 13 bases agree with TRBD2. The CDR3 sequence is 16 residues long. Trimming removed 5 bases from V and 0 bases from J; junction bases left unmatched: 5. Per germline, CDR1 GTSNPN and CDR2 SVGIG (reference sequence). CDR3 protein: CAWGGLAGLSTDTQYF. CDR3 nucleotide sequence: TGTGCCTGGGGGGGACTAGCGGGGTTAAGCACAGATACGCAGTATTTT.

This clone came up a few times. The chain is built from TRBV6-6 and TRBJ1-2; the match to TRBD1 covers 8 bases. CDR3 length: 13 residues. Germline lookup yields CDR1 MNHNY and CDR2 SVGAGI (reference sequence). Trimming cost V 6 bases and J 5 bases; bases outside gene matches: 5. DNA of the CDR3: TGTGCCAGCAGGCCGGACAGGGCTTATGGCTACACCTTC. Translating gives CASRPDRAYGYTF.

The CDR3 reads CASSSDRNTEAFF. The CDR3 region has the DNA TGTGCCAGCAGCTCTGACAGGAACACTGAAGCTTTCTTT. The J gene is TRBJ1-1, the V gene TRBV7-8, with D perhaps matching TRBD1 (5 bases). This CDR3 is 13 amino acids long. V lost 4 bases to trimming and J lost 1 base, with 7 bases between them. Germline assignment: CDR1 SGHVS and CDR2 FQNEAQ.

This clone appeared a single time. This chain links TRBV28 with TRBJ2-7, with D perhaps matching TRBD2 (6 bases). V dropped 6 bases and J dropped 6 bases, with 12 bases sitting between them. Germline-derived CDR1 and CDR2 are MDHEN and SYDVKM. The length of the CDR3 is 12 residues. The CDR3 loop reads CASRDYGLEQYF. In nucleotides, the CDR3 is TGTGCCAGCAGGGACTATGGCCTCGAGCAGTACTTC.